Listed below are T cell receptor beta chains from one sample, sequenced in a study of response to subunit inactivated influenza vaccine. TCRdb passed the RT-PCR reads through MiXCR, listing each CDR3 protein once. This repertoire shows just under 550,000 distinct CDR3 sequences, around a quarter found once; its top ten account for roughly 2.8%. The same data also went into a second study, on T cells expressing NK-cell markers.

The sample consisted of CD4+ T cells sorted from PBMCs, taken 11 to 12 days after vaccination. All receptors derive from a man in his fifties or sixties who received an inactivated influenza vaccine. Both conserved end residues are part of each CDR3. A D gene is named only where the DNA matches it firmly. Only some rows state a clone size, as once, few, many or a class for expanded clones.

clone_size: .
v_call: TRBV5-5
d_call: TRBD1
j_call: TRBJ2-3
cdr3_aa: CASSAGTGGAVDTQYF
cdr3_nt: TGTGCCAGCAGCGCCGGGACAGGGGGCGCGGTAGATACGCAGTATTTT

clone_size: few
v_call: TRBV12-3/TRBV12-4
d_call: TRBD1
j_call: TRBJ1-6
cdr3_aa: CASSWDRNSPLHF
cdr3_nt: TGTGCCAGCAGTTGGGACAGAAATTCACCCCTCCACTTT

clone_size: few
v_call: TRBV4-3
d_call: .
j_call: TRBJ1-5
cdr3_aa: CASSQEAYQPQHF
cdr3_nt: TGCGCCAGCAGCCAAGAGGCCTATCAGCCCCAGCATTTT

clone_size: few
v_call: TRBV6-1
d_call: TRBD2
j_call: TRBJ2-7
cdr3_aa: CASSQREEQYEQYF
cdr3_nt: TGTGCCAGCAGTCAGCGGGAGGAACAGTACGAGCAGTACTTC

clone_size: .
v_call: TRBV12-3/TRBV12-4
d_call: TRBD1
j_call: TRBJ2-2
cdr3_aa: CASSEGDRANTGELFF
cdr3_nt: TGTGCCAGCAGTGAGGGGGACAGGGCGAACACCGGGGAGCTGTTTTTT

clone_size: few
v_call: TRBV28
d_call: .
j_call: TRBJ2-7
cdr3_aa: CASRRLGAEQYF
cdr3_nt: TGTGCCAGCAGGCGGTTGGGCGCCGAGCAGTACTTC

clone_size: few
v_call: TRBV9
d_call: .
j_call: TRBJ1-6
cdr3_aa: CASSVARGKSSYNSPLHF
cdr3_nt: TGTGCCAGCAGCGTAGCTAGGGGAAAGAGCTCCTATAATTCACCCCTCCACTTT

clone_size: few
v_call: TRBV7-2
d_call: TRBD2
j_call: TRBJ2-7
cdr3_aa: CASSETSGVYEQYF
cdr3_nt: TGTGCCAGCAGCGAGACTAGCGGGGTCTACGAGCAGTACTTC

clone_size: few
v_call: TRBV7-8
d_call: TRBD1
j_call: TRBJ1-2
cdr3_aa: CASSLGTGGYTF
cdr3_nt: TGTGCCAGCAGCCTTGGGACAGGGGGCTACACCTTC

clone_size: few
v_call: TRBV6-1
d_call: TRBD2
j_call: TRBJ2-2
cdr3_aa: CASGLGLGFGELFF
cdr3_nt: TGTGCCAGCGGATTGGGACTAGGCTTCGGGGAGCTGTTTTTT

clone_size: few
v_call: TRBV2
d_call: TRBD1
j_call: TRBJ1-1
cdr3_aa: CASSTGTGAAFF
cdr3_nt: TGTGCCAGCAGTACCGGGACAGGAGCAGCTTTCTTT

clone_size: .
v_call: TRBV5-1
d_call: .
j_call: TRBJ2-7
cdr3_aa: CASSLGGPLSYEQYF
cdr3_nt: TGCGCCAGCAGCTTGGGTGGGCCGCTCTCCTACGAGCAGTACTTC

clone_size: few
v_call: TRBV7-9
d_call: .
j_call: TRBJ2-1
cdr3_aa: CASSPPGRGRGNEQFF
cdr3_nt: TGTGCCAGCAGCCCCCCTGGGCGGGGAAGAGGTAATGAGCAGTTCTTC

clone_size: .
v_call: TRBV23-1
d_call: TRBD2
j_call: TRBJ2-7
cdr3_aa: CASSQSFPGPGGSSYEQYF
cdr3_nt: TGCGCCAGCAGTCAATCGTTTCCCGGACCCGGGGGGTCCTCCTACGAGCAGTACTTC

clone_size: .
v_call: TRBV4-1
d_call: .
j_call: TRBJ1-1
cdr3_aa: CASSRRIDGLEAFF
cdr3_nt: TGCGCCAGCAGCCGACGTATCGACGGACTAGAAGCTTTCTTT

clone_size: few
v_call: TRBV6-5
d_call: .
j_call: TRBJ2-4
cdr3_aa: CASSYGYDRAKNIQYF
cdr3_nt: TGTGCCAGCAGTTACGGATATGACAGAGCCAAAAACATTCAGTACTTC

clone_size: .
v_call: TRBV20-1
d_call: TRBD1
j_call: TRBJ1-2
cdr3_aa: CSATPTGWSGYTF
cdr3_nt: TGCAGTGCGACCCCGACAGGGTGGTCTGGCTACACCTTC

clone_size: .
v_call: TRBV5-1
d_call: TRBD1
j_call: TRBJ2-1
cdr3_aa: CASSTGQGNSYNEQFF
cdr3_nt: TGCGCCAGCAGCACGGGACAGGGGAACTCCTACAATGAGCAGTTCTTC

clone_size: .
v_call: TRBV10-3
d_call: TRBD1
j_call: TRBJ2-5
cdr3_aa: CAISTGVGETQYF
cdr3_nt: TGTGCCATCAGTACAGGGGTTGGAGAGACCCAGTACTTC

clone_size: few
v_call: TRBV6-5
d_call: TRBD2
j_call: TRBJ2-1
cdr3_aa: CASSTSRGGRNNEQFF
cdr3_nt: TGTGCCAGCAGTACTTCCCGGGGGGGCCGAAACAATGAGCAGTTCTTC

clone_size: few
v_call: TRBV7-8
d_call: .
j_call: TRBJ1-1
cdr3_aa: CASSPRDGRRTEAFF
cdr3_nt: TGTGCCAGCAGCCCGCGGGACGGCAGGAGGACTGAAGCTTTCTTT

clone_size: few
v_call: TRBV24-1
d_call: TRBD1
j_call: TRBJ1-2
cdr3_aa: CATSDPGTVYGYTF
cdr3_nt: TGTGCCACCAGTGACCCTGGGACAGTTTATGGCTACACCTTC

clone_size: few
v_call: TRBV4-2
d_call: TRBD2
j_call: TRBJ2-1
cdr3_aa: CASSLIGTSGGALVNEQFF
cdr3_nt: TGTGCCAGCAGCCTGATCGGGACTAGCGGGGGGGCCCTTGTGAATGAGCAGTTCTTC

clone_size: .
v_call: TRBV12-3/TRBV12-4
d_call: TRBD1
j_call: TRBJ2-7
cdr3_aa: CVSSPGQGAGEQYF
cdr3_nt: TGTGTCAGCAGCCCGGGACAGGGGGCGGGCGAGCAGTACTTC

clone_size: .
v_call: TRBV28
d_call: .
j_call: TRBJ2-7
cdr3_aa: CASRLVGGSYEQYF
cdr3_nt: TGTGCCAGCAGGTTAGTCGGCGGGTCCTACGAGCAGTACTTC

clone_size: .
v_call: TRBV9
d_call: .
j_call: TRBJ2-7
cdr3_aa: CASSVESGALYEQYF
cdr3_nt: TGTGCCAGCAGCGTAGAATCAGGGGCCCTCTACGAGCAGTACTTC

clone_size: .
v_call: TRBV6-2/TRBV6-3
d_call: .
j_call: TRBJ2-1
cdr3_aa: CASGGFPYNEQFF
cdr3_nt: TGTGCCAGCGGGGGGTTCCCCTACAATGAGCAGTTCTTC

clone_size: few
v_call: TRBV4-3
d_call: .
j_call: TRBJ2-5
cdr3_aa: CASSQDLGGQETQYF
cdr3_nt: TGCGCCAGCAGCCAAGATTTAGGAGGCCAAGAGACCCAGTACTTC

clone_size: few
v_call: TRBV12-3/TRBV12-4
d_call: TRBD1
j_call: TRBJ1-2
cdr3_aa: CASTTGGNNGYTF
cdr3_nt: TGTGCCAGCACGACAGGGGGTAATAATGGCTACACCTTC

clone_size: few
v_call: TRBV4-2
d_call: TRBD1
j_call: TRBJ1-1
cdr3_aa: CASSETGQWNTEAFF
cdr3_nt: TGTGCCAGCAGCGAGACGGGACAGTGGAACACTGAAGCTTTCTTT

clone_size: few
v_call: TRBV5-5
d_call: .
j_call: TRBJ2-1
cdr3_aa: CASSLYGQFNEQFF
cdr3_nt: TGTGCCAGCAGCTTGTACGGACAGTTCAACGAGCAGTTCTTC

clone_size: .
v_call: TRBV28
d_call: TRBD1
j_call: TRBJ2-7
cdr3_aa: CASSASGGFSSYEQYF
cdr3_nt: TGTGCCAGCAGTGCGTCAGGGGGTTTTAGCTCCTACGAGCAGTACTTC

clone_size: .
v_call: TRBV7-9
d_call: .
j_call: TRBJ2-3
cdr3_aa: CASSARHNTDTQYF
cdr3_nt: TGTGCCAGCAGCGCCCGACATAACACAGATACGCAGTATTTT

clone_size: few
v_call: TRBV20-1
d_call: .
j_call: TRBJ1-5
cdr3_aa: CSALSELGAQHF
cdr3_nt: TGCAGTGCCCTGTCGGAGCTTGGAGCCCAGCATTTT

clone_size: .
v_call: TRBV12-3/TRBV12-4
d_call: .
j_call: TRBJ2-7
cdr3_aa: CASSRGLVSYEQYF
cdr3_nt: TGTGCCAGCAGCCGGGGTCTCGTAAGCTACGAGCAGTACTTC

clone_size: .
v_call: TRBV3-1
d_call: TRBD2
j_call: TRBJ2-7
cdr3_aa: CASSQTSGRYEQYF
cdr3_nt: TGTGCCAGCAGCCAGACTAGCGGGAGGTACGAGCAGTACTTC

clone_size: few
v_call: TRBV7-8
d_call: .
j_call: TRBJ2-5
cdr3_aa: CANGAWEETQYF
cdr3_nt: TGTGCCAACGGAGCGTGGGAAGAGACCCAGTACTTC

clone_size: .
v_call: TRBV20-1
d_call: TRBD2
j_call: TRBJ2-1
cdr3_aa: CSASPLASGRINEQFF
cdr3_nt: TGCAGTGCTAGCCCCTTGGCCAGCGGGAGAATCAATGAGCAGTTCTTC

clone_size: .
v_call: TRBV4-2
d_call: .
j_call: TRBJ2-3
cdr3_aa: CASSPHNGPTDTQYF
cdr3_nt: TGTGCCAGCAGCCCTCACAATGGTCCTACGGATACGCAGTATTTT

clone_size: .
v_call: TRBV6-1
d_call: TRBD2
j_call: TRBJ2-5
cdr3_aa: CASSWTSGPETQYF
cdr3_nt: TGTGCCAGCAGCTGGACTAGCGGTCCGGAGACCCAGTACTTC

clone_size: .
v_call: TRBV29-1
d_call: .
j_call: TRBJ1-1
cdr3_aa: CSVGQFNTEAFF
cdr3_nt: TGCAGCGTTGGCCAGTTTAACACTGAAGCTTTCTTT

clone_size: .
v_call: TRBV12-3/TRBV12-4
d_call: .
j_call: TRBJ2-7
cdr3_aa: CASSLWPQGGSYEQYF
cdr3_nt: TGTGCCAGCAGTTTATGGCCACAGGGTGGGTCGTACGAGCAGTACTTC

clone_size: many
v_call: TRBV9
d_call: TRBD1
j_call: TRBJ2-1
cdr3_aa: CASSVGGGAYNEQFF
cdr3_nt: TGTGCCAGCAGCGTAGGAGGGGGCGCCTACAATGAGCAGTTCTTC

clone_size: few
v_call: TRBV20-1
d_call: .
j_call: TRBJ2-7
cdr3_aa: CSASRTSAAYEQYF
cdr3_nt: TGCAGTGCTAGCCGGACATCGGCCGCCTACGAGCAGTACTTC

clone_size: few
v_call: TRBV12-3/TRBV12-4
d_call: .
j_call: TRBJ2-5
cdr3_aa: CASIAGASEGTQYF
cdr3_nt: TGTGCCAGCATCGCCGGGGCCTCCGAAGGGACCCAGTACTTC

clone_size: .
v_call: TRBV6-2/TRBV6-3
d_call: TRBD2
j_call: TRBJ2-3
cdr3_aa: CASSYPRTSGSHNRGTDTQYF
cdr3_nt: TGTGCCAGCAGTTACCCGAGGACTAGCGGGTCTCATAACAGAGGGACAGATACGCAGTATTTT

clone_size: .
v_call: TRBV28
d_call: .
j_call: TRBJ2-3
cdr3_aa: CASSPRGGSADTQYF
cdr3_nt: TGTGCCAGCAGTCCGCGAGGGGGTTCTGCAGATACGCAGTATTTT

clone_size: .
v_call: TRBV5-4
d_call: TRBD1
j_call: TRBJ1-2
cdr3_aa: CASSWGTEDYYGYTF
cdr3_nt: TGTGCCAGCAGCTGGGGGACAGAGGATTACTATGGCTACACCTTC

clone_size: few
v_call: TRBV6-2/TRBV6-3
d_call: TRBD1
j_call: TRBJ1-1
cdr3_aa: CASSYLTGTLNTEAFF
cdr3_nt: TGTGCCAGCAGTTACTTGACAGGGACCCTGAACACTGAAGCTTTCTTT

clone_size: few
v_call: TRBV3-1
d_call: .
j_call: TRBJ2-1
cdr3_aa: CASSQGRGQANEQFF
cdr3_nt: TGTGCCAGCAGCCAAGGCCGGGGGCAGGCCAATGAGCAGTTCTTC

clone_size: few
v_call: TRBV28
d_call: TRBD1
j_call: TRBJ2-3
cdr3_aa: CASSWTGTDTQYF
cdr3_nt: TGTGCCAGCAGTTGGACAGGGACAGATACGCAGTATTTT

clone_size: .
v_call: TRBV5-1
d_call: .
j_call: TRBJ1-1
cdr3_aa: CASSEQGSNTEAFF
cdr3_nt: TGCGCCAGCAGCGAACAGGGATCGAACACTGAAGCTTTCTTT

clone_size: few
v_call: TRBV20-1
d_call: TRBD2
j_call: TRBJ2-3
cdr3_aa: CSARTSADTQYF
cdr3_nt: TGCAGTGCCAGGACTAGCGCAGATACGCAGTATTTT

clone_size: few
v_call: TRBV20-1
d_call: .
j_call: TRBJ2-4
cdr3_aa: CSARDTGTNIQYF
cdr3_nt: TGCAGTGCTAGAGATACAGGGACGAACATTCAGTACTTC

clone_size: few
v_call: TRBV29-1
d_call: TRBD2
j_call: TRBJ2-3
cdr3_aa: CSVAASGLTDTQYF
cdr3_nt: TGCAGCGTTGCGGCTAGCGGTCTTACAGATACGCAGTATTTT